This is a list of T cell receptor beta chains from one sample in a study of blood T cell repertoires in COVID-19. TCRdb keeps only in-frame clones here, not all; method: immunoSEQ multiplex PCR. The table shows fewer than 300,000 clones, with over 75% occurring only once. The material sequenced was PBMCs or T cells enriched from blood (not recorded which). The receptors come from a woman aged 30 to 39 who had recovered from COVID-19. Each CDR3 is given with its conserved first and last residue. A D gene is named only where the DNA matches it firmly. Only part of the rows carry a size: once, few, many, or a class if the clone is expanded.

J gene | V gene | D gene | clone size | CDR3 DNA | CDR3 protein
TRBJ2-2 | TRBV5-6 | TRBD2 | NA | TGTGCCAGCAGCTTTGGCGGGAGGACCGGGGAGCTGTTTTTT | CASSFGGRTGELFF
TRBJ2-7 | TRBV30 | NA | few | TGTGCCTTGGGCCGAGTCTACGAGCAGTACTTC | CALGRVYEQYF
TRBJ2-3 | TRBV4-3 | TRBD2 | NA | TGCGCCAGCAGCCGAGTCCGCGGGACTAGCGGGCAAGATACGCAGTATTTT | CASSRVRGTSGQDTQYF
TRBJ2-1 | TRBV7-6 | TRBD2 | NA | TGTGCCAGCAGCCCCACAACTAGCGGGGACTACAATGAGCAGTTCTTC | CASSPTTSGDYNEQFF
TRBJ2-1 | TRBV11-1 | NA | NA | TGTGCCAGCAGCTTAGCGGCGCCGGGGTACAATGAGCAGTTCTTC | CASSLAAPGYNEQFF
TRBJ2-1 | TRBV7-9 | NA | NA | TGTGCCAGCAGCCCCCTTGTTGAGCAGTTCTTC | CASSPLVEQFF
TRBJ2-1 | TRBV7-8 | NA | NA | TGTGCCAGCAGCTTCGAACTATCCCGGAGCTACAATGAGCAGTTCTTC | CASSFELSRSYNEQFF
TRBJ1-1 | TRBV7-8 | NA | NA | TGTGCCAGCAGCTTACCAGGATCGAACACTGAAGCTTTCTTT | CASSLPGSNTEAFF
TRBJ1-4 | TRBV5-4 | NA | NA | TGTGCCAGCAGCTTGGGCACAGATAATGAAAAACTGTTTTTT | CASSLGTDNEKLFF
TRBJ2-2 | TRBV4-1 | TRBD2 | NA | TGCGCCAGCAGTTTTAGCGGGAGCGTGGGCACCGGGGAGCTGTTTTTT | CASSFSGSVGTGELFF
TRBJ2-5 | TRBV18 | NA | NA | TGTGCCAGCTCACCTTGGACAGAGAAAGAGACCCAGTACTTC | CASSPWTEKETQYF
TRBJ1-3 | TRBV5-1 | TRBD1 | NA | TGCGCCAGCGGGTCAACGACAGGGCCTGGAAACACCATATATTTT | CASGSTTGPGNTIYF
TRBJ1-2 | TRBV7-9 | NA | NA | TGTGCCAGCAGCATACCGGGATTTTATGGCTACACCTTC | CASSIPGFYGYTF
TRBJ2-7 | TRBV13 | TRBD1 | NA | TGTGCCAGCGCAGGGGGATCCTACGAGCAGTACTTC | CASAGGSYEQYF
TRBJ2-2 | TRBV11-2 | NA | NA | TGTGCCAGCAGCACCCCAGGGTTCAACACCGGGGAGCTGTTTTTT | CASSTPGFNTGELFF
TRBJ1-1 | TRBV5-3 | NA | NA | TGTGCCAGAAGCCCCGGACACGGGGGAGCTTTCTTT | CARSPGHGGAFF
TRBJ2-1 | TRBV11-1 | TRBD2 | few | TGTGCCAGCAGCTTAGATTCTAGCGGGAGCAATGAGCAGTTCTTC | CASSLDSSGSNEQFF
TRBJ2-5 | TRBV9 | NA | NA | TGTGCCAGCAGCGCACATACAGTTCGGGGCCAAGAGACCCAGTACTTC | CASSAHTVRGQETQYF
TRBJ2-1 | TRBV18 | NA | NA | TGTGCCAGCTCACCTGGCCTCAGGGGCGCAGTGTATCCCAACAATGAGCAGTTCTTC | CASSPGLRGAVYPNNEQFF
TRBJ2-7 | TRBV12-3/TRBV12-4 | NA | NA | TGTGCCAGCAGTTTACAGGGGTACGAGCAGTACTTC | CASSLQGYEQYF
TRBJ1-4 | TRBV7-8 | TRBD1 | NA | TGTGCCAGCAGTCCGGACAGGGGGCCGCCGGATGAAAAACTGTTTTTT | CASSPDRGPPDEKLFF
TRBJ2-2 | TRBV6-2/TRBV6-3 | TRBD1 | NA | TGTGCCAGCAGTCCAGACAGGGGGCTGAACACCGGGGAGCTGTTTTTT | CASSPDRGLNTGELFF
TRBJ1-2 | TRBV21-1 | NA | NA | TGTGCCAGCAGCCGCTACTTGTCTGTTAACTATGGCTACACCTTC | CASSRYLSVNYGYTF
TRBJ1-1 | TRBV6-6 | TRBD1 | NA | TGTGCCAGCAGTGGACAGGGTTTCGGCACTGAAGCTTTCTTT | CASSGQGFGTEAFF
TRBJ2-7 | TRBV10-3 | TRBD1 | NA | TGTGCCACCGGACGACAGGGCTCCTACGAGCAGTACTTC | CATGRQGSYEQYF
TRBJ2-3 | TRBV2 | TRBD1 | NA | TGTGCCAGCAGGGTCAGGGGGCACGCAGATACGCAGTATTTT | CASRVRGHADTQYF
TRBJ2-3 | TRBV5-1 | TRBD2 | once | TGCGCCAGCAGCCCCCCCGGGACTAGCGGGATTACAGATACGCAGTATTTT | CASSPPGTSGITDTQYF
TRBJ2-3 | TRBV7-8 | NA | NA | TGTGCCAGCAGCCACAGGAGGGACCTTAGCACAGATACGCAGTATTTT | CASSHRRDLSTDTQYF
TRBJ2-7 | TRBV28 | NA | NA | TGTGCCAGCAGCGACAGCGCCTACGAGCAGTACTTC | CASSDSAYEQYF
TRBJ2-7 | TRBV7-6 | NA | NA | TGTGCCAGCAGCTTCTCTTCCCTGGCCGAGCAGTACTTC | CASSFSSLAEQYF
TRBJ2-1 | TRBV3-1/TRBV3-2 | NA | NA | TGTGCCAGCAGCCAAGTTGAGGGTTCCAATGAGCAGTTCTTC | CASSQVEGSNEQFF
TRBJ2-5 | TRBV7-9 | TRBD2 | NA | TGTGCCAGCAGCTCGACATCCGGGAGGCTAAAAGAGACCCAGTACTTC | CASSSTSGRLKETQYF
TRBJ2-6 | TRBV6-1 | NA | medium-sized | TGTGCCAGCAGTGATAGCAGCTCTGGGGCCAACGTCCTGACTTTC | CASSDSSSGANVLTF
TRBJ2-5 | TRBV7-8 | NA | NA | TGTGCCAGCAGCTTAGACACCCAAGAGACCCAGTACTTC | CASSLDTQETQYF
TRBJ2-3 | TRBV5-1 | TRBD2 | NA | TGCGCCAGCAGCTATGTTCCGGGAGGGTCAGATACGCAGTATTTT | CASSYVPGGSDTQYF
TRBJ1-5 | TRBV19 | NA | NA | TGTGCCAGTAGTGCGCGGGGGGAGGGAATTCAGCCCCAGCATTTT | CASSARGEGIQPQHF
TRBJ2-2 | TRBV28 | TRBD2 | NA | TGTGCCAGCAGTCAACTAGCGGGAGGGCCCGTCACCGGGGAGCTGTTTTTT | CASSQLAGGPVTGELFF
TRBJ2-1 | TRBV7-6 | NA | once | TGTGCCAGCAGCTTAGCGATTGCGGCGGCGCATGAGCAGTTCTTC | CASSLAIAAAHEQFF
TRBJ2-7 | TRBV21-1 | NA | once | TGTGCCAGCAGCTTCCTTAGCGGGTCCCCCTACGAGCAGTACTTC | CASSFLSGSPYEQYF
TRBJ1-5 | TRBV30 | NA | NA | TGTGCCTGGAGTGAGGGGAGGAACAATCAGCCCCAGCATTTT | CAWSEGRNNQPQHF
TRBJ1-5 | TRBV5-1 | TRBD1 | NA | TGCGCCAGCAGCCATATCCCCTCACAGGGGGATAGCAATCAGCCCCAGCATTTT | CASSHIPSQGDSNQPQHF
TRBJ1-1 | TRBV7-8 | NA | NA | TGTGCCAGCAGCCATACAGGGAAGACTGAAGCTTTCTTT | CASSHTGKTEAFF
TRBJ2-1 | TRBV6-6 | NA | NA | TGTGCCAGCTTCGGGGGAAATGAGCAGTTCTTC | CASFGGNEQFF
TRBJ2-1 | TRBV19 | NA | NA | TGTGCCAGTAGTATTTTTATTGGGCATGAGCAGTTCTTC | CASSIFIGHEQFF
TRBJ2-7 | TRBV3-1/TRBV3-2 | NA | NA | TGTGCCAGCAGCTTCCGCACGGGCGAGCAGTACTTC | CASSFRTGEQYF
TRBJ2-7 | TRBV9 | NA | NA | TGTGCCAGCAGCGTAGCTCCCAGTTCCTACGAGCAGTACTTC | CASSVAPSSYEQYF
TRBJ2-3 | TRBV20-1 | TRBD1 | NA | TGCAGTGCCAGTTCCGGGACAGGGGCAGGAGATACGCAGTATTTT | CSASSGTGAGDTQYF
TRBJ1-2 | TRBV19 | TRBD1 | NA | TGTGCCAGCACCGGGACAGGAACTAGGTATGGCTACACCTTC | CASTGTGTRYGYTF
TRBJ1-3 | TRBV15 | NA | NA | TGTGCCACCAGCAAACAGAGCTCTGGAAACACCATATATTTT | CATSKQSSGNTIYF
TRBJ2-7 | TRBV19 | NA | NA | TGTGCCAGTTCACGGGGTACAGCGATGGGGGAGCAGTACTTC | CASSRGTAMGEQYF
TRBJ2-7 | TRBV14 | NA | NA | TGTGCCAGCAGCCAAGGCGGCGGAGCCTACGAGCAGTACTTC | CASSQGGGAYEQYF
TRBJ2-7 | TRBV28 | TRBD1 | NA | TGTGCCAGCACCCCGGGACAGGGAATGTACGAGCAGTACTTC | CASTPGQGMYEQYF
TRBJ2-7 | TRBV4-3 | TRBD2 | NA | TGCGCCAGCAGCCAAGATGTCGGAATAGCGGGAGGGCCCCCCAACGAGCAGTACTTC | CASSQDVGIAGGPPNEQYF
TRBJ2-2 | TRBV3-1/TRBV3-2 | TRBD2 | NA | TGTGCCAGCAGCCAAAGGGGACTACCTAACACCGGGGAGCTGTTTTTT | CASSQRGLPNTGELFF
TRBJ1-5 | TRBV30 | NA | NA | TGTGCCTGGAGTGACCGAGGGGGTGGCAATCAGCCCCAGCATTTT | CAWSDRGGGNQPQHF
TRBJ2-7 | TRBV5-6 | NA | NA | TGTGCCAGCAGCTATCGAGGGGGCTCCTACGAGCAGTACTTC | CASSYRGGSYEQYF
TRBJ2-1 | TRBV3-1/TRBV3-2 | NA | once | TGTGCCAGCAGCCCCGGGAATAATGAGCAGTTCTTC | CASSPGNNEQFF
TRBJ2-2 | TRBV7-2 | TRBD2 | NA | TGTGCCAGCAGCTCGGGACTAGCCTATGGGACCGGGGAGCTGTTTTTT | CASSSGLAYGTGELFF
TRBJ2-5 | TRBV5-1 | TRBD2 | NA | TGCGCCAGCAGCCTTGCACTAGCGGGGAGGGGGCAAGAGACCCAGTACTTC | CASSLALAGRGQETQYF
TRBJ2-2 | TRBV19 | TRBD2 | NA | TGTGCCAGTAGTTTCCGACTAGCGGTAAACACCGGGGAGCTGTTTTTT | CASSFRLAVNTGELFF